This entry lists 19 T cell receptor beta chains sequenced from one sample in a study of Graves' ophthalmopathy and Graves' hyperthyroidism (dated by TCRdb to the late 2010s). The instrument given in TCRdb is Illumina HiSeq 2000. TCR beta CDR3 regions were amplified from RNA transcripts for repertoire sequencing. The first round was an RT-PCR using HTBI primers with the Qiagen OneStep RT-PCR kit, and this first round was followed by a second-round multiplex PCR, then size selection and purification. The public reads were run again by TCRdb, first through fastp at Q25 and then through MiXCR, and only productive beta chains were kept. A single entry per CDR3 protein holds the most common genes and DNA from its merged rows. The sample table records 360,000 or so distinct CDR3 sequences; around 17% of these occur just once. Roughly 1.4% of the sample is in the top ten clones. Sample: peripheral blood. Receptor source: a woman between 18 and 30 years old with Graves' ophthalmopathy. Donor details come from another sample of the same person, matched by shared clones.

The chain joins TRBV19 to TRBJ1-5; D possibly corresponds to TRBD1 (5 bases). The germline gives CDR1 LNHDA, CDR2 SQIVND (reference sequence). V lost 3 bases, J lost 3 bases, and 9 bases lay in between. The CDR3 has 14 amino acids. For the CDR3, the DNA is TGTGCCAGTAGTATTCGGGGGGACAATCAGCCCCAGCATTTT. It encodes CASSIRGDNQPQHF.

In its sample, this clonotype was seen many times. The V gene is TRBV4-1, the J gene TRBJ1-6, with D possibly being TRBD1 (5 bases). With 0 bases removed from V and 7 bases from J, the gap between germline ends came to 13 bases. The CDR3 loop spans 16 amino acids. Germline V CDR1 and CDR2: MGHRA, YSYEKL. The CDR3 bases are TGCGCCAGCAGCCAAGACGGGGCAGGGTGGAATTCACCCCTCCACTTT. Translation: CASSQDGAGWNSPLHF.

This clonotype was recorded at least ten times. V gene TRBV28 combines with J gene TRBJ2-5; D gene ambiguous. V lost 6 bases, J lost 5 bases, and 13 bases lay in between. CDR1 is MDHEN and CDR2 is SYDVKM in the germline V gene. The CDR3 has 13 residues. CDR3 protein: CASSPYGIETQYF. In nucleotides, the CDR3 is TGTGCCAGCAGCCCGTATGGAATTGAGACCCAGTACTTC.

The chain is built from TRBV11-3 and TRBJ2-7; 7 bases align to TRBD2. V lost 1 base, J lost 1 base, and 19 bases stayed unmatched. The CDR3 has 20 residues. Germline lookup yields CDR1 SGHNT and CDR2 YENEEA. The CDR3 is CASSLGIWAGAPVWSYEQYF. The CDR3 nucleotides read TGTGCCAGCAGCTTAGGGATCTGGGCGGGAGCCCCCGTTTGGTCCTACGAGCAGTACTTC.

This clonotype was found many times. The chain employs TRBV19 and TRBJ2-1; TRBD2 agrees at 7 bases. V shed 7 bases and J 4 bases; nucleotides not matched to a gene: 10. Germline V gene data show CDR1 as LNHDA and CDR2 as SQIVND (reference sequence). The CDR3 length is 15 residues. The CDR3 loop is CASKRGLVDYNEQFF. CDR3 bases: TGTGCCAGTAAGCGGGGCCTCGTGGATTACAATGAGCAGTTCTTC.

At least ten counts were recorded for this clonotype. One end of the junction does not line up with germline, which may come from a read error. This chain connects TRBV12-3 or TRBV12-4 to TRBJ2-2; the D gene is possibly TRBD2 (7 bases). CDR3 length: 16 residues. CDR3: CASGLGGGANTGELLF. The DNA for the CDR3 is TGTGCCAGCGGTTTAGGGGGAGGGGCAAACACCGGGGAGCTGCTTTTT.

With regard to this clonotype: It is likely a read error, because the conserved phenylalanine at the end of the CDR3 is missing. The CDR3: CASSPGQLNTEAFS. CDR3 DNA: TGTGCCAGCTCACCGGGACAGTTGAACACTGAAGCTTTCTCT. The rearrangement links TRBV18 to TRBJ1-1, with 7 positions matching TRBD1. Unmatched junction bases numbered 1, after V lost 3 bases and J lost 0 bases. The CDR3 extends over 14 amino acids. Germline V gene lookup returns CDR1 KGHSH and CDR2 LQKENI.

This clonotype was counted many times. Here the CDR3 DNA reads TGTGCCAGCAGTTTCGGTCCTCTTTCTGAAGCTTTCTTT. Protein: CASSFGPLSEAFF. The chain is built from TRBV2 and TRBJ1-1; no reliable D call. Germline V gives CDR1 SNHLY, CDR2 FYNNEI. The V end was cut by 5 bases, the J end by 6 bases, with 13 bases between. The CDR3 is 13 residues long.

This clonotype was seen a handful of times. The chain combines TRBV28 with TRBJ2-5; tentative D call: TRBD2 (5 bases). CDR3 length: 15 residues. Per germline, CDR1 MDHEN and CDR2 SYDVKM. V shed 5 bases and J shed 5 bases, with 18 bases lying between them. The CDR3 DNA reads TGTGCCAGCAGTACGGACTCATTGCTTACGGAGACCCAGTACTTC. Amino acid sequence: CASSTDSLLTETQYF.

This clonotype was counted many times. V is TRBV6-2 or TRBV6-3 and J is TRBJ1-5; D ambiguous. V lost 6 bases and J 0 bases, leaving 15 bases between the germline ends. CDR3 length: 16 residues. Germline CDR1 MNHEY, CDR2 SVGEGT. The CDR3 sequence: CASSHLSEGSNQPQHF. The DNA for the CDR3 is TGTGCCAGCAGCCACCTCTCGGAGGGTAGCAATCAGCCCCAGCATTTT.

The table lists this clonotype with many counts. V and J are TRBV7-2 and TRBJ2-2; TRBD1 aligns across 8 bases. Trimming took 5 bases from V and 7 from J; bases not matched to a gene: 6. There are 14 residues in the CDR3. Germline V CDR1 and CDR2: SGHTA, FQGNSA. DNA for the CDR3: TGTGCCAGCAGCGGCAGGGGGCAGGGCGGGGAGCTGTTTTTT. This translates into CASSGRGQGGELFF.

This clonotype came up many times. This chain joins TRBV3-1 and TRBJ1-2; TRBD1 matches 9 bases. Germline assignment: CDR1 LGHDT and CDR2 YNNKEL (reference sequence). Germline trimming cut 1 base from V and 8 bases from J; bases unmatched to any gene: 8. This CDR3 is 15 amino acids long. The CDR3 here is CASSQAGTGRRGYTF. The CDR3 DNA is TGTGCCAGCAGCCAAGCCGGGACAGGGAGGAGAGGCTACACCTTC.

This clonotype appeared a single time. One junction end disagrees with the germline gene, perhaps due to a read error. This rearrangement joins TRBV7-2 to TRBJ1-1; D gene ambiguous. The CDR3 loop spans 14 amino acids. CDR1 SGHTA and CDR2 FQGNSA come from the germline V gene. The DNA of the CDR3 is TGTGCCAGCAGACCCCGACAAATGAACACCGAAGCTTTCTTT. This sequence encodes CASRPRQMNTEAFF.

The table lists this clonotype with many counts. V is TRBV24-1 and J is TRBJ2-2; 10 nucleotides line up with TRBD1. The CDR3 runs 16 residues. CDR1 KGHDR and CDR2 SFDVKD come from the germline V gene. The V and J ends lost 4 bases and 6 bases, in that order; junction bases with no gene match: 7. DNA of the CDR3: TGTGCCACCAGTGACCAGGACAGGGGGAAGTCCGGGGAGCTGTTTTTT. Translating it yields CATSDQDRGKSGELFF.

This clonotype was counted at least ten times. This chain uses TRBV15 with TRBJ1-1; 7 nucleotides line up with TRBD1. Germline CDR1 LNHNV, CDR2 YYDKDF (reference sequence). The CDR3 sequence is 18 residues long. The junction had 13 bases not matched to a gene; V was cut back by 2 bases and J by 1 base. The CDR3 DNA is TGTGCCACCAGCAGACGCGGGACAGCGTTAGGGGAGAACACTGAAGCTTTCTTT. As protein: CATSRRGTALGENTEAFF.

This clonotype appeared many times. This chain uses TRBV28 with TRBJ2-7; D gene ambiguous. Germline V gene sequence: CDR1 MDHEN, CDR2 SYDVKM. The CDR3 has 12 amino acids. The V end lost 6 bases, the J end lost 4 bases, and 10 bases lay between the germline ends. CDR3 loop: CASSPYDYEQYF. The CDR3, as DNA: TGTGCCAGCAGCCCCTATGATTACGAGCAGTACTTC.

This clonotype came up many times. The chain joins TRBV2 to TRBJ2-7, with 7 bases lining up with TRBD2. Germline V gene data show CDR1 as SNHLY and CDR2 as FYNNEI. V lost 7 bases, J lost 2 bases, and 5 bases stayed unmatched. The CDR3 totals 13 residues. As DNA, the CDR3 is TGTGCCAGCATCTACGGGGGGACCTACGAGCAGTACTTC. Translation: CASIYGGTYEQYF.

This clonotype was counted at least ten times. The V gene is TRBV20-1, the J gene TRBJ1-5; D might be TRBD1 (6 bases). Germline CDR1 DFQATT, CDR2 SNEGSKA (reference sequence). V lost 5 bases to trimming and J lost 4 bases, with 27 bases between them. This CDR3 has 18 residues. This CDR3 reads CSAFGGEVQGAPNQPQHF. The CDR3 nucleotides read TGCAGTGCTTTTGGGGGGGAAGTACAGGGAGCCCCAAATCAGCCCCAGCATTTT.

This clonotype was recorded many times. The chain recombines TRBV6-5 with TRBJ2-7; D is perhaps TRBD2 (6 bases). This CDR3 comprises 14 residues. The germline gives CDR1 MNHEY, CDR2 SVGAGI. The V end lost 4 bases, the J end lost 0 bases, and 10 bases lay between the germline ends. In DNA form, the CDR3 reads TGTGCCAGCAGTTTTCAGCGGGTCTCCTACGAGCAGTACTTC. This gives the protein CASSFQRVSYEQYF.